This T cell receptor (beta chain) was sequenced during a study of blood T cell repertoires in COVID-19. On the study more broadly: In each case, the material was cDNA or gDNA derived from T cells, B-cell-depleted T cells, or PBMCs.

The trim removed 2 bases at V and 7 bases at J, leaving 3 bases unmatched. Per the germline V gene, CDR1 is LGHDT and CDR2 is YNNKEL (reference sequence). The CDR3 runs 14 residues. The authors' processing: Reference gene primer amplification gave estimated nucleated cell counts. Sequencing used immunoSEQ multiplex PCR; TCRdb keeps in-frame clones, though not all of them. The V and J calls and the clone size are those of that table, but D and trimming were determined from the DNA. Of 210,000 or so clones detected, approximately 91% appear once; the ten largest clones hold 5.5% to 7%. This clonotype originated in a woman aged 40 to 50 who had recovered from COVID-19. V gene TRBV3-1 (or the pseudogene TRBV3-2) combines with J gene TRBJ2-1; 9 bases line up with TRBD1. Specimen: peripheral blood. CDR3 nucleotides: TGTGCCAGCAGCCAACACAGGGGGCTGAATGAGCAGTTCTTC. Amino acid sequence: CASSQHRGLNEQFF.